The present entry profiles one TCR beta chain with its context. This record comes from a study of blood T cell repertoires in COVID-19. The assay was immunoSEQ multiplex PCR, and TCRdb's table has in-frame clones only and misses some. The table has some 88,000 clones, around 88% seen once. CDR3 length: 14 residues. CDR1 is SEHNR, CDR2 FQNEAQ, per germline (reference sequence). The J segment lost 3 bases and the V segment lost 2 bases, leaving 4 bases of the junction unmatched. The sequence was collected from a man in his fifties or sixties with acute or convalescent COVID-19. The V call is TRBV7-9, the J call TRBJ2-7; 7 bases line up with TRBD1. Sequenced input: peripheral blood. The CDR3 nucleotides are TGTGCCAGCAGCTTACGAGACAGGGTCTACGAGCAGTACTTC. Encoded protein: CASSLRDRVYEQYF.